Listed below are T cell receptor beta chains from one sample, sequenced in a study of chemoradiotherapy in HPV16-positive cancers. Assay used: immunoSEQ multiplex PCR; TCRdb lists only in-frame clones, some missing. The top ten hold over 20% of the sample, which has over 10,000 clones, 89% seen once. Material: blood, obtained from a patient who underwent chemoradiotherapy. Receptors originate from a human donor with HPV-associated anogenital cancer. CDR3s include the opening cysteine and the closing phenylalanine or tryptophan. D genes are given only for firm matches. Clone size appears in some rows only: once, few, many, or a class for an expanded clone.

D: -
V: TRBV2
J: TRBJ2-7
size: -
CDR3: CASSDVEISYEQYF
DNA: TGTGCCAGCAGTGATGTGGAGATTAGCTACGAGCAGTACTTC

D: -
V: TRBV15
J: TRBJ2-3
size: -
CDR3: CATSREVGTDTQYF
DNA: TGTGCCACCAGCAGGGAGGTCGGGACAGATACGCAGTATTTT

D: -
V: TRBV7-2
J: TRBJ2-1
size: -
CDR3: CASSSQPLRDNEQFF
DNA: TGTGCCAGCAGCTCCCAACCCCTGCGGGACAATGAGCAGTTCTTC

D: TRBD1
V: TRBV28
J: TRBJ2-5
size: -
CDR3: CASSYHGTGLLETQYF
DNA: TGTGCCAGCAGTTACCACGGGACAGGATTGTTGGAGACCCAGTACTTC

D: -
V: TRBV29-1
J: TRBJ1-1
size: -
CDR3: CSIRKGKNTEAFF
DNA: TGCAGCATCCGGAAGGGGAAGAACACTGAAGCTTTCTTT

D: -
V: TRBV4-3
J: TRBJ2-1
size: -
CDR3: CASSRAGNPYNEQFF
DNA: TGCGCCAGCAGCCGAGCCGGGAACCCCTACAATGAGCAGTTCTTC

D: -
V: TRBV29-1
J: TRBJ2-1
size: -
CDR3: CSGDWRGNSYNEQFF
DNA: TGCAGCGGCGACTGGCGGGGCAATTCCTACAATGAGCAGTTCTTC

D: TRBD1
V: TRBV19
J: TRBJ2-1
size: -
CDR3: CASSIDRTGRNEQFF
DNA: TGTGCCAGTAGTATAGATCGGACAGGGCGGAATGAGCAGTTCTTC

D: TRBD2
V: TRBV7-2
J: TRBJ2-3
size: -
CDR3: CASSLVGLHTDTQYF
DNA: TGTGCCAGCAGCTTAGTGGGACTACACACAGATACGCAGTATTTT

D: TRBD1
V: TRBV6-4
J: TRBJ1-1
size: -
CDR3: CASSDSKRGHTEAFF
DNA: TGTGCCAGCAGTGACTCGAAAAGGGGGCACACTGAAGCTTTCTTT

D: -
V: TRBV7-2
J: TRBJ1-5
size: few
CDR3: CASSLAGVRQPQHF
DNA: TGTGCCAGCAGCTTAGCGGGGGTACGGCAGCCCCAGCATTTT

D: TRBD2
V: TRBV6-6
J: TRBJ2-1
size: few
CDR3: CASSPGLRQFF
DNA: TGTGCCAGCAGTCCGGGACTACGGCAGTTCTTC

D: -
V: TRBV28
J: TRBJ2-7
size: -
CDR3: CASLNPGYEQYF
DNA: TGTGCCAGCCTAAACCCAGGTTACGAGCAGTACTTC

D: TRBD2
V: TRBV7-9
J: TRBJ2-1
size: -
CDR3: CASSLRTSGRLNEQFF
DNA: TGTGCCAGCAGCTTACGGACTAGCGGGAGGCTTAATGAGCAGTTCTTC

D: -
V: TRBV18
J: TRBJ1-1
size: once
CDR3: CASSPPILGGNTEAFF
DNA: TGTGCCAGCTCACCACCAATCCTAGGCGGCAACACTGAAGCTTTCTTT

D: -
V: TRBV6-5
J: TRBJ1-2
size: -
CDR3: CASSYSTGYYGYTF
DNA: TGTGCCAGCAGTTACTCTACAGGATACTATGGCTACACCTTC

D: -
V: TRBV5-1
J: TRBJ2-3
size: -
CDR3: CASSLVDTQYF
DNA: TGCGCCAGCAGCTTGGTTGATACGCAGTATTTT

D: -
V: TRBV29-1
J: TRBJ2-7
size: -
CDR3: CSVVPESSYEQYF
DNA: TGCAGCGTTGTCCCGGAGAGCTCCTACGAGCAGTACTTC

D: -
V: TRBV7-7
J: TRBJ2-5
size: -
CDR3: CASSLAGALETQYF
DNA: TGTGCCAGCAGCTTAGCGGGGGCCTTGGAGACCCAGTACTTC

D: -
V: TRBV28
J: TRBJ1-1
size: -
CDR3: CASNMGPPMNTEAFF
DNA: TGTGCCAGCAACATGGGCCCGCCAATGAACACTGAAGCTTTCTTT

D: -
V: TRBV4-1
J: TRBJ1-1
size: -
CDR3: CASSQGGPGSTEAFF
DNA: TGCGCCAGCAGCCAAGGAGGTCCAGGGAGCACTGAAGCTTTCTTT

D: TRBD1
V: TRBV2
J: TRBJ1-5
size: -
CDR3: CASSGQGRVQPQHF
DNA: TGTGCCAGCAGTGGACAGGGAAGGGTTCAGCCCCAGCATTTT

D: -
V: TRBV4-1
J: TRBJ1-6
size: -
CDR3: CASSQGRLATYGSPLHF
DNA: TGCGCCAGCAGCCAAGGAAGGCTTGCGACGTATGGATCACCCCTCCACTTT

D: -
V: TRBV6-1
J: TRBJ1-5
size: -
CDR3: CASSLSRASNQPQHF
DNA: TGTGCCAGCAGTTTGTCCCGCGCTAGCAATCAGCCCCAGCATTTT

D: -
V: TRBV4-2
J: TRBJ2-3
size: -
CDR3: CASSQVLAGTDTQYF
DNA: TGTGCCAGCAGCCAAGTATTAGCGGGCACAGATACGCAGTATTTT

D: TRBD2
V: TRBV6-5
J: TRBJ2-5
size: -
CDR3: CASSSAGGGFSETQYF
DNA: TGTGCCAGCAGTTCAGCGGGAGGTGGTTTTTCAGAGACCCAGTACTTC

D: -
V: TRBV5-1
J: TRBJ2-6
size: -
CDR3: CASSPDITGANVLTF
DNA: TGCGCCAGCAGCCCCGACATCACTGGGGCCAACGTCCTGACTTTC

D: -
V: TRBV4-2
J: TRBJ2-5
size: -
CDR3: CASSPGPALQETQYF
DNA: TGTGCCAGCAGCCCGGGCCCGGCACTCCAAGAGACCCAGTACTTC